Listed here is a single T cell receptor beta chain. The DNA is omitted, as the CDR3 cannot be located on it reliably, and the CDR3 follows TCRdb's listing. This specimen comes from a study of blood T cell repertoires in COVID-19. With termini counted, the CDR3 has 14 amino acids. Germline V lookup: CDR1 MNHEY, CDR2 SMNVEV (reference sequence). Per the study methods: It was from reference gene primer amplification that nucleated cell counts were estimated. TCRdb's table, derived via immunoSEQ multiplex PCR, lists solely in-frame clones and lacks some. That table gives V, J and clone size, and the DNA gave D and trimming. The sample has nearly 30,000 clones, 80% seen once.

The sequence came from a woman aged 70-85 years with acute or convalescent COVID-19. The chain combines TRBV27 with TRBJ2-7; no check of the table's D call, TRBD1, against the DNA was made. Sequences were obtained from peripheral blood. This CDR3 is CASSTSGHPYEQYF.